Sequencing of this TCR beta chain was carried out in a study of T cells in Graves' hyperthyroidism and ophthalmopathy. Study-wide findings and caveats: Before onset, ophthalmopathy was predicted by the model a median around 6 months earlier.

Patients were excluded because of uncontrolled infection, other autoimmune disease, pregnancy or lactation. Every diagnosis used clinical symptoms, serum thyroxine and TRAb, thyroid ultrasound and orbital computed tomography. CDR3 length: 15 amino acids. Trimming shortened V by 0 bases and J by 1 base, and 9 bases separated the two germline ends. The V gene's germline CDR1 is PRHDT and CDR2 FYEKMQ (reference sequence). From RNA transcripts, TCR beta CDR3 regions were amplified. A set of HTBI primers served as the primers for a first-round RT-PCR of the TCR CDR3. One entry per CDR3 protein, called by TCRdb with MiXCR from the multiplex PCR reads. The sample yields around 660,000 distinct CDR3 sequences, just under 45% seen once. This clonotype was seen a few times. Its antigen is as yet unknown.

Sample: peripheral blood or thyroid tissue (not recorded which). The receptor was derived from an adult man with Graves' disease, either hyperthyroidism or ophthalmopathy (not recorded which). The genes are TRBV13 and TRBJ1-1, with D perhaps matching TRBD1 (5 bases). CDR3 region: CASSLGGVRNTEAFF. The CDR3 bases are TGTGCCAGCAGCTTAGGAGGGGTGCGGAACACTGAAGCTTTCTTT.